This T cell receptor beta chain was sequenced in a study of T cell changes during pregnancy in multiple sclerosis. The V and J ends lost 1 base and 6 bases respectively, with 16 bases between them. Germline V CDR1 and CDR2: MDHEN, SYDVKM. This CDR3 region has 16 residues. Measured with immunoSEQ multiplex PCR; TCRdb has only the in-frame clones, and not every one. In the table there are roughly 84,000 clones, roughly 95% of which are singletons. The sequencing here drew on peripheral blood, taken in the third trimester of pregnancy. This chain uses TRBV28 with TRBJ2-1, with D tentatively TRBD1 (7 bases). The sequence was obtained from a female donor in good health, enrolled as a control in a pregnancy study. CDR3 sequence reads: CASSLLGRGVGNEQFF. CDR3 DNA sequence: TGTGCCAGCAGTTTATTGGGCAGGGGGGTCGGCAATGAGCAGTTCTTC.